The 13 T cell receptor beta chains below were found in one sample sequenced in a study of T cells after yellow fever vaccination. MiXCR, run by TCRdb on the 5' RACE reads, gives a single entry per CDR3 protein. This sample yields about 350,000 distinct CDR3 sequences, of which about 4% are seen a single time; 20% to 25% belongs to the top ten. The material sequenced was PBMCs, taken 5 days after the yellow fever booster vaccination. The source is a man between 18 and 35 years old who received the YFV17D yellow fever vaccine.

This clonotype was observed many times. This chain connects TRBV24-1 to TRBJ2-3; 7 bases are shared with TRBD1. V lost 1 base to trimming and J lost 1 base; unmatched junction nucleotides: 1. Looked up from germline, CDR1 is KGHDR and CDR2 is SFDVKD. This CDR3 spans 15 amino acids. The CDR3 loop is CATSDFGQGTDTQYF. In DNA, the CDR3 is TGTGCCACCAGTGATTTTGGACAGGGCACAGATACGCAGTATTTT.

This clonotype was counted ten times or more. The gene calls are TRBV7-3 and TRBJ2-3; 14 bases fit TRBD2. This CDR3 is 16 amino acids long. Germline CDR1 is SGHTA and CDR2 is FQGTGA. Trimming cost V 5 bases and J 2 bases; bases outside gene matches: 3. CDR3: CASSPGLAGATDTQYF. CDR3 sequence (DNA): TGTGCCAGCAGCCCGGGACTAGCGGGGGCCACAGATACGCAGTATTTT.

Ten or more counts support this clonotype. The chain joins TRBV20-1 to TRBJ1-5; 7 bases line up with TRBD1. There are 12 residues in the CDR3. CDR1 DFQATT and CDR2 SNEGSKA come from the germline V gene (reference sequence). The V segment lost 5 bases and the J segment 2 bases; nucleotides outside the gene matches: 0. In DNA, the CDR3 is TGCAGTGCTGGACAGGGCAATCAGCCCCAGCATTTT. Its protein product is CSAGQGNQPQHF.

V is TRBV5-4 and J is TRBJ1-1; the D gene is possibly TRBD1 (5 bases). This CDR3 region has 16 residues. Germline-derived CDR1 and CDR2 are SGHNT and YYREEE (reference sequence). Trimming left V 4 bases short and J 0 bases short, with 16 bases between. CDR3 in amino acids: CASSPGTFEMNTEAFF. DNA of the CDR3: TGTGCCAGCAGCCCAGGGACTTTCGAGATGAACACTGAAGCTTTCTTT.

V usage is TRBV7-9 and J usage is TRBJ2-5, with 7 bases matching TRBD2. V shed 4 bases and J 5 bases; nucleotides not matched to a gene: 7. Per germline, CDR1 SEHNR and CDR2 FQNEAQ (reference sequence). The CDR3 extends over 14 amino acids. DNA for the CDR3: TGTGCCAGCAGCTCCCCGGGGGGAAGGGAGACCCAGTACTTC. Protein sequence: CASSSPGGRETQYF.

This clonotype was seen at least ten times. The rearrangement joins TRBV5-1 to TRBJ1-1, with 9 bases lining up with TRBD1. Germline CDR1 SGHRS, CDR2 YFSETQ. The CDR3 consists of 16 residues. V shed 1 base and J 1 base; nucleotides not matched to a gene: 5. The CDR3 DNA reads TGCGCCAGCAGCTTGTGGGGACAGGGAACGAACACTGAAGCTTTCTTT. Translation gives CASSLWGQGTNTEAFF.

CDR3 nucleotide sequence: TGCAGTGCTAGTCCGGACCAGAACACTGAAGCTTTCTTT. Protein sequence: CSASPDQNTEAFF. V is TRBV20-1 and J is TRBJ1-1; D unresolved. Trimming removed 3 bases at V and 1 base at J, with 9 bases between. Per the germline V gene, CDR1 is DFQATT and CDR2 is SNEGSKA (reference sequence). The CDR3 runs 13 residues.

This clonotype showed up just a few times. The chain recombines TRBV4-2 with TRBJ1-4; a possible D gene is TRBD1 (6 bases). Germline-derived CDR1 and CDR2 are LGHNA and YNFKEQ. CDR3 length: 16 residues. V was shortened by 1 base and J by 2 bases, with 11 bases between the two germline ends. The CDR3 here is CASSQGEQGTNEKLFF. The DNA of the CDR3 is TGTGCCAGCAGCCAAGGAGAACAGGGTACTAATGAAAAACTGTTTTTT.

In its sample, this clonotype was seen many times. An end of the junction differs from the germline gene, which may be a read error. The chain recombines TRBV10-3 with TRBJ2-3; D is perhaps TRBD1 or TRBD2 (6 bases each). CDR1 is ENHRY, CDR2 SYGVKD, per germline. The CDR3 runs 14 residues. The DNA of the CDR3 is TGTGCCACCAGTCAAGGGGGGCCCACAGATACGCAGTATTTT. Translation: CATSQGGPTDTQYF.

This clonotype was observed a handful of times. The gene calls are TRBV4-1 and TRBJ2-1; D call uncertain. The V gene's germline CDR1 is MGHRA and CDR2 YSYEKL. Trimming stripped 1 base from V and 8 bases from J, with 12 bases between. The length of the CDR3 is 14 residues. CDR3 nucleotides: TGCGCCAGCAGCCAAGGCCCGAGTCGGGATGAGCAGTTCTTC. Amino acids: CASSQGPSRDEQFF.

The chain couples TRBV20-1 to TRBJ2-1, with 8 bases aligning to TRBD2. Looked up from germline, CDR1 is DFQATT and CDR2 is SNEGSKA (reference sequence). This CDR3 has 14 residues. The ends lost 1 base at V and 10 bases at J; junction bases unmatched: 9. In DNA, the CDR3 is TGCAGTGCTAGAGTCGGGACTAGTGGAGGGGAGCAGTTCTTC. It is translated as CSARVGTSGGEQFF.

This clonotype was detected a few times. The chain is built from TRBV4-3 and TRBJ1-1; no clear D. Germline CDR1 and CDR2: LGHNA and YSLEER. CDR3 length: 17 amino acids. Trimming removed 0 bases at V and 5 bases at J, with 19 bases between. Here the CDR3 reads CASSQEPGASGETEAFF. The CDR3 DNA follows: TGCGCCAGCAGCCAAGAGCCCGGTGCATCCGGGGAAACTGAAGCTTTCTTT.

This clonotype was detected ten times or more. This chain connects TRBV7-6 to TRBJ2-7; TRBD1 agrees at 7 bases. J lost 4 bases, V lost 4 bases, and 7 bases had no gene match. The CDR3 length is 14 residues. The V gene's germline CDR1 is SGHVS and CDR2 FNYEAQ. This CDR3 is CASSSTGFDYEQYF. CDR3 nucleotides: TGTGCCAGCAGCTCGACAGGGTTCGATTACGAGCAGTACTTC.